This entry is about one T cell receptor (beta chain). The sample originates from a study of blood T cell repertoires in COVID-19. Original data processing: From reference gene primer amplification, estimates of nucleated cell counts were derived. Method: immunoSEQ multiplex PCR; TCRdb's copy keeps in-frame clones and lacks some. The DNA gave D and trimming, while V, J and clone size come from that table. Counted here are some 110,000 clones, around four fifths occurring once; the ten biggest clones make up 16%. Germline CDR1 reads ENHRY; CDR2 reads SYGVKD. The V and J ends lost 3 bases and 0 bases respectively, with 6 bases between them. This CDR3 is built from 14 residues.

The receptor was isolated from a man between 60 and 70 years old with active or convalescent COVID-19. The chain recombines TRBV10-3 with TRBJ2-1; D unresolved. Sequenced material: peripheral blood. The CDR3 loop is CAISDWSSYNEQFF. CDR3 bases: TGTGCCATCAGTGATTGGAGCTCCTACAATGAGCAGTTCTTC.